This TCR beta chain was profiled in a study of regulatory T cells in long-lasting Graves disease. The table lists this clonotype with a few counts. V lost 4 bases and J lost 0; bases outside the gene matches: 7. The length of the CDR3 is 17 residues. CDR1 MGHDK and CDR2 SYGVNS come from the germline V gene. The time point denotes: newly diagnosed GD, antithyroid drugs for less than 3 months. The TCR library was prepared using RNA isolated from PBMCs. Through Arm-PCR of CDR3 regions and iRepertoire HTBI primers, TCR beta libraries were built. TCRdb processed the multiplex PCR reads anew with MiXCR; each CDR3 protein has one entry. The sample lists roughly 500,000 distinct CDR3 sequences; roughly 14% were seen once. These data were also filed under a second study, of T cells in Graves' hyperthyroidism and ophthalmopathy. That work adds: Within blood appeared most thyroid clonotypes that had expanded above 0.001.

The rearrangement joins TRBV25-1 to TRBJ2-1; TRBD2 aligns across 9 bases. This sequence originates from a man aged 25-40 years with Graves disease. The sequencing here drew on peripheral blood mononuclear cells (PBMCs), taken at new diagnosis, from a patient treated with antithyroid drugs. The CDR3 DNA reads as TGTGCCAGCAGTGCAACTGGTAGCGGGAGCTCCTACAATGAGCAGTTCTTC. It encodes CASSATGSGSSYNEQFF.